The T cell receptor (beta chain) described here comes from a study of T cell changes during pregnancy in multiple sclerosis (dated by TCRdb to about 2019). Broadly, across the study: The study examined how the T cell repertoire changed over the course of pregnancy in women with multiple sclerosis.

The method behind the library was the immunoSEQ multiplex PCR assay. Held by TCRdb, this immuneACCESS table contains in-frame sequences only and omits some clones. Under half of the omission traces to an unresolved V gene where checked; the cause of the rest is unknown. For this sample there are roughly 28,000 clones; 80% to 90% appear just once. Under 4% of the sample comes from the top ten. In the case of this clone: Its antigen is not yet known. Base qualities were left out, and no much larger clone turns up one base away.

The cysteine opens and the phenylalanine closes a CDR3 of 16 amino acids. Only the CDR3 DNA stays, 48 bases, in frame from base 1. Taken from the germline V gene, the CDR1 and CDR2 loops are KGHSH and LQKENI. Relative to germline, V is 2 bases shorter and J is 6 bases shorter, with 20 bases between their ends. This chain is built from TRBV18 and TRBJ2-7; no confident D gene assignment can be made. The source is a female donor in good health, enrolled as a control in a pregnancy study. The specimen comprised CD4+ T cells from peripheral blood mononuclear cells, sampled in the first trimester of pregnancy. The CDR3 loop reads CASSPSFGSTRGEQYF. The base sequence is TGTGCCAGCTCACCATCATTTGGTTCGACCCGAGGCGAGCAGTACTTC.